The clone carrying this T cell receptor beta chain was detected once. The antigen is not known. The V gene lost 3 bases and the J gene lost 0 bases, with 17 bases spanning the gap. This CDR3 has 17 amino acids. The germline gives CDR1 MRHNA, CDR2 SNTAGT. This specimen belongs to a study of somatic mutations in cytotoxic T cells in rheumatoid arthritis. Overall study results and limits: CD8+ clonality rose with age in rheumatoid arthritis patients, not healthy controls.

The assay was immunoSEQ multiplex PCR, and TCRdb's table has in-frame clones only and misses some. The sample carries approximately 19,000 clones, around four fifths recorded once. The gene calls are TRBV6-4 and TRBJ2-5; TRBD1 is a possible D gene (6 bases). Sequenced input: CD8+ T cells sorted from blood. This sequence originates from an adult with rheumatoid arthritis. CDR3 residues: CASSDNPGQRYQETQYF. The CDR3 coding sequence is TGTGCCAGCAGTGATAATCCGGGACAAAGGTACCAAGAGACCCAGTACTTC.